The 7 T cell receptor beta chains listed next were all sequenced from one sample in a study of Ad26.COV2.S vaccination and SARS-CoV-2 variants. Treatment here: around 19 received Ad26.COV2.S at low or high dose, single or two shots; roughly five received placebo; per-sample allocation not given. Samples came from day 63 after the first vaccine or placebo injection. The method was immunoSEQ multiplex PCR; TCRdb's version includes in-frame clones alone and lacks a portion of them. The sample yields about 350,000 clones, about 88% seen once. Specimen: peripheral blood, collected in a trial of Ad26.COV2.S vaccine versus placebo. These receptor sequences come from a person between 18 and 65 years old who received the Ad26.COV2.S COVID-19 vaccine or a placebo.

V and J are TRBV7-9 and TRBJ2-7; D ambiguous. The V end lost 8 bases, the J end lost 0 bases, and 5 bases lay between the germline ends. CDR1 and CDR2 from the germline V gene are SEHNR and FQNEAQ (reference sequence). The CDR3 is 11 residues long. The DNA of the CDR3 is TGTGCCAGCGGGAACTCCTACGAGCAGTACTTC. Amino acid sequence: CASGNSYEQYF.

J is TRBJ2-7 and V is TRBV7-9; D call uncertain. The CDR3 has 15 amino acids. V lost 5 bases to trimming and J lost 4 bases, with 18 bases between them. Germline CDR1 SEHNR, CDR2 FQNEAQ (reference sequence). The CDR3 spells CASSPQVGVRYEQYF. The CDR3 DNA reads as TGTGCCAGCAGCCCCCAAGTCGGTGTACGGTACGAGCAGTACTTC.

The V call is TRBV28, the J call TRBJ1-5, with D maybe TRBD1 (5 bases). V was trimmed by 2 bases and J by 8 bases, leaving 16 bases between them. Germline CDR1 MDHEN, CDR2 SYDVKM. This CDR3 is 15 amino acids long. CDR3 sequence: CASSLLDPGGEPQHF. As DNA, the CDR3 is TGTGCCAGCAGTTTACTAGACCCCGGGGGAGAGCCCCAGCATTTT.

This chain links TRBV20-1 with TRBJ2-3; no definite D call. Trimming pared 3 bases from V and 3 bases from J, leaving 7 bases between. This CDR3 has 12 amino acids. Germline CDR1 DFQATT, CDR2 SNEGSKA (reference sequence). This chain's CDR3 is CSASSRTDTQYF. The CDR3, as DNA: TGCAGTGCTAGTTCTAGAACAGATACGCAGTATTTT.

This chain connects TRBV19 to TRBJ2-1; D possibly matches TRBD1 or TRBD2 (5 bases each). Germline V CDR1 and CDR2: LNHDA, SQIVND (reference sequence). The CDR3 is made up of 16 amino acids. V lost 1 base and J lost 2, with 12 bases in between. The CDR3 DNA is TGTGCCAGTAGTATAGCCAGGGACCCCCCCTACAATGAGCAGTTCTTC. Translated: CASSIARDPPYNEQFF.

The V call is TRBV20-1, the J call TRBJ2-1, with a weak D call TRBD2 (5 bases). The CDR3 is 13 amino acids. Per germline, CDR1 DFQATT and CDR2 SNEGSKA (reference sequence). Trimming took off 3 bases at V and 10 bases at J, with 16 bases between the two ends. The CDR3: CSASPETGGEQFF. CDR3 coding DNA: TGCAGTGCTAGTCCAGAAACCGGAGGAGAGCAGTTCTTC.

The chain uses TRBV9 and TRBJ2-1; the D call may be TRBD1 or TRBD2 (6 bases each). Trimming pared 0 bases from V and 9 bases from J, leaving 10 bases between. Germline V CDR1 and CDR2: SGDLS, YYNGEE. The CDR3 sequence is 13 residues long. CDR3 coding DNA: TGTGCCAGCAGCGTAGGGGGGGCGATTGAGCAGTTCTTC. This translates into CASSVGGAIEQFF.